This is a list of T cell receptor beta chains from one sample in a study of blood T cell repertoires in COVID-19. Repertoires were generated with immunoSEQ multiplex PCR, while TCRdb's copy carries only in-frame clones and drops some. The table shows roughly 180,000 clones, with approximately 84% occurring only once. Material: peripheral blood. The source is a woman in her fifties or sixties with COVID-19, enrolled during active disease. Each CDR3 is given without its conserved first and last residue. The order of the fields is V gene, J gene, D gene, CDR3 protein. A D gene is named only where the DNA matches it firmly.

TRBV14	TRBJ1-2	-	ASSHGQTYGYT
TRBV6-6	TRBJ2-7	-	ASSLVQGGYEQY
TRBV2	TRBJ2-7	-	ASRRSGLTYEQY
TRBV10-3	TRBJ2-7	TRBD2	AVSSGGAEQY
TRBV9	TRBJ2-2	TRBD1	ASSESARQGSGELF
TRBV29-1	TRBJ2-1	TRBD1	SMKDRGGYNEQF
TRBV7-3	TRBJ2-5	TRBD2	ASSPHGTSGGRETQY
TRBV21-1	TRBJ2-7	-	ASRRLAGGRLCYEQY
TRBV2	TRBJ2-1	-	ASSPELTYNEQF
TRBV24-1	TRBJ2-7	-	ATSDSWHPGEQY
TRBV10-3	TRBJ2-5	-	AISVNYQETQY
TRBV5-1	TRBJ1-6	TRBD1	ASSLQGADNSPLH
TRBV7-2	TRBJ2-1	TRBD2	ASSLISRGGPNNEQF
TRBV24-1	TRBJ2-3	-	ATSDLLPGITDTQY
TRBV28	TRBJ1-1	TRBD1	ASAGTGGENTEAF
TRBV6-1	TRBJ2-7	-	ASSEVGRGYEQY
TRBV13	TRBJ2-3	TRBD2	ASSLTSGVGDTQY
TRBV7-3	TRBJ2-5	-	ASSATPQETQY
TRBV9	TRBJ2-3	-	ASSVGGHGTDTQY
TRBV7-9	TRBJ2-2	-	ASSSHGGGANGELF
TRBV5-1	TRBJ2-7	-	ASSVGKGLTRPAYEQY
TRBV19	TRBJ1-2	TRBD1	ASMRTGDGYT
TRBV7-2	TRBJ1-2	-	ASSLYMASNGYT
TRBV6-1	TRBJ1-2	TRBD1	ASSEDRRRGYT
TRBV5-1	TRBJ2-7	TRBD1	ASSGSGTGIYEQY
TRBV5-6	TRBJ2-7	TRBD1	ASSPWTGGSEQY
TRBV2	TRBJ1-5	-	ASRPNTFSNQPQH
TRBV19	TRBJ2-3	TRBD2	ASGMRGGTDTQY
TRBV11-3	TRBJ2-7	TRBD2	ASSPGRGFSYEQY
TRBV10-2	TRBJ1-6	TRBD1	ASSDRDRLSPLH
TRBV7-3	TRBJ2-2	-	ASRSGQTTGELF
TRBV11-1	TRBJ2-7	TRBD1	ASSLNTGGRYEQY
TRBV2	TRBJ1-1	-	ASRGERNTEAF
TRBV30	TRBJ2-7	TRBD1	AWSGWDRGLFSYEQY
TRBV19	TRBJ2-3	-	ASSIESSSAQRASTDTQY
TRBV7-3	TRBJ1-2	-	ASSAGSNYGYT
TRBV7-2	TRBJ2-5	-	ASSRDYFQETQY
TRBV19	TRBJ2-5	-	ASSIFSGWETQY
TRBV25-1	TRBJ2-5	-	ASSATRGAGEETQY
TRBV5-6	TRBJ2-7	-	ASSGHSYEQY
TRBV10-1	TRBJ1-1	-	ASSLNAGAEAF
TRBV7-3	TRBJ2-5	-	ASSPGYLQETQY
TRBV5-1	TRBJ2-7	-	ASSDSSYEQY
TRBV5-5	TRBJ1-2	TRBD1	ASSLIQGIGGYT
TRBV29-1	TRBJ1-1	TRBD1	SARGQAMPEAF
TRBV7-3	TRBJ2-3	TRBD2	ASSLSGTSGGPSTDTQY
TRBV12-3/TRBV12-4	TRBJ2-5	TRBD2	ASLAGLQETQY
TRBV2	TRBJ1-2	TRBD1	ASSLDRGFSGYT
TRBV29-1	TRBJ1-1	-	SVELTGWGNTEAF
TRBV6-2/TRBV6-3	TRBJ2-1	-	ASSGGGLPEIYEQF
TRBV5-1	TRBJ1-1	-	ASSTWGGLTEAF
TRBV6-2/TRBV6-3	TRBJ2-7	-	ASSPLSGTPAYEQY
TRBV4-2	TRBJ2-2	-	ASSQDLTGDYTGELF